The clone carrying this TCR beta chain was counted a few times. V dropped 3 bases and J dropped 3 bases, with 12 bases sitting between them. Germline V gives CDR1 KGHSH, CDR2 LQKENI. The CDR3 contains 14 residues. These data belong to a study of blood T cells in healthy people across ages. Primers used in a second PCR of about 7 to 12 cycles were a sample-barcoded 5' primer and a J-beta primer mix. Each CDR3 protein gets one entry after TCRdb re-called the 5' RACE reads with MiXCR. The table has approximately 780,000 distinct CDR3 sequences, 20% to 30% seen once. The sample was also linked to a second study, of T cells of mothers and their children. That paper states: The donor cohort consisted of three healthy Caucasian mothers and their six children.

V gene TRBV18 combines with J gene TRBJ2-7, with D perhaps given as TRBD1 or TRBD2 (7 bases each). The source material was blood. The TCR sequence derives from a boy between 10 and 17 years old in good health. This CDR3 is CASSPDREGYEQYF. CDR3 in DNA: TGTGCCAGCTCACCTGACAGGGAGGGCTACGAGCAGTACTTC.